Detailed here is one TCR beta chain. Its antigen is unknown. Amplification used 60 Vbeta primers and 13 Jbeta primers. Libraries were prepared by immunoSEQ multiplex PCR; TCRdb keeps only in-frame clonotypes and omits some of them. The sample shows under 200,000 clones, 77% of them seen only once. This sample was taken from a study of cytomegalovirus exposure and HLA in healthy donors. Study-level results: One variant, a missense change in DCLRE1C, was linked in a later analysis to TCR beta V- and J-gene trimming.

The length of the CDR3 is 18 residues. The V and J ends lost 5 bases and 3 bases, in that order; junction bases with no gene match: 4. CDR1 is LNHDA and CDR2 is SQIVND in the germline V gene (reference sequence). The material sequenced was PBMCs. The chain employs TRBV19 and TRBJ2-6; TRBD2 matches 16 bases. This receptor was taken from a woman aged 40 to 55 in good health and CMV-seropositive. The chain's CDR3 is CASSQGLAGGLGANVLTF. The CDR3 region has the DNA TGTGCCAGTAGTCAGGGACTAGCGGGGGGGCTTGGGGCCAACGTCCTGACTTTC.